The clone carrying this T cell receptor beta chain was seen a few times. No antigen is known for it. The data belong to a study of radiotherapy plus CTLA-4 blockade in lung cancer. Study summary: Objective responses occurred in about 17% of patients; around 28% had disease control. Study-level results: Best predicting response, reportedly, were early blood T cell clone dynamics, with interferon-beta. TCR clones of tumor origin grew in blood after radiotherapy plus ipilimumab.

Repertoires were generated with immunoSEQ multiplex PCR, while TCRdb's copy carries only in-frame clones and drops some. The sample yields roughly 120,000 clones, just under 80% seen once. Focal radiation plus CTLA-4 blockade with ipilimumab was given to patients with chemo-refractory metastatic non-small-cell lung cancer. The CDR3 is 13 amino acids. Germline CDR1 SGHDT, CDR2 YYEEEE. The V end lost 4 bases, the J end lost 7 bases, and 14 bases lay between the germline ends. The rearrangement joins TRBV5-6 to TRBJ1-2, with D hard to call. The receptor was isolated from a human donor with non-small cell lung cancer who had a partial response to radiotherapy plus ipilimumab. Specimen: peripheral blood, collected from a patient treated with radiotherapy plus ipilimumab. CDR3 in amino acids: CASSVGPLRGYTF. The CDR3 coding sequence is TGTGCCAGCAGCGTCGGTCCGTTGCGTGGCTACACCTTC.